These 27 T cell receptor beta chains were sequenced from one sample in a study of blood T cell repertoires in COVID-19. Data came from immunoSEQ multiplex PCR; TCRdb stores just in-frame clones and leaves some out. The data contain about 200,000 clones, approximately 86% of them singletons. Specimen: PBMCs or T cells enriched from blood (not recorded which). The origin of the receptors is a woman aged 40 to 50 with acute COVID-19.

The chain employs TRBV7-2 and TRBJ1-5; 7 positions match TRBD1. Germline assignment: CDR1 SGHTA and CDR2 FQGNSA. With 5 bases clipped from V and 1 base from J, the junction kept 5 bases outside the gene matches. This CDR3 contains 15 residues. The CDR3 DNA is TGTGCCAGCAGCGTTTACAGGGGAAGCAATCAGCCCCAGCATTTT. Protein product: CASSVYRGSNQPQHF.

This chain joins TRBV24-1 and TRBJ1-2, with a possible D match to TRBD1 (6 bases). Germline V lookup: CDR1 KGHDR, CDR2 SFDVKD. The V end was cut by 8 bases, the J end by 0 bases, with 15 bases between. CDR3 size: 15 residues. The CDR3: CATIQRGLANYGYTF. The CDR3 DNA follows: TGTGCCACCATCCAGAGGGGGTTAGCTAACTATGGCTACACCTTC.

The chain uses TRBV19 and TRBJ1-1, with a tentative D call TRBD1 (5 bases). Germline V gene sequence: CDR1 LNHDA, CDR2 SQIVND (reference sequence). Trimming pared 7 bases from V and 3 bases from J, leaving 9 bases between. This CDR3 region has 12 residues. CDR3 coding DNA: TGTGCCAGTACCTGGGGGGACACTGAAGCTTTCTTT. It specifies CASTWGDTEAFF.

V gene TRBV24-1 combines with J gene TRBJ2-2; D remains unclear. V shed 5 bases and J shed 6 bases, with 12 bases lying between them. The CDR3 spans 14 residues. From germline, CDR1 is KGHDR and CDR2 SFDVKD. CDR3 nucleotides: TGTGCCACCAGTGCCCAAAGAGATGCCGGGGAGCTGTTTTTT. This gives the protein CATSAQRDAGELFF.

CDR3 amino acids: CASGGLAGRGNTGELFF. Here the CDR3 DNA reads TGCGCCAGCGGCGGACTAGCGGGACGGGGGAACACCGGGGAGCTGTTTTTT. V gene TRBV10-1 combines with J gene TRBJ2-2; 12 bases agree with TRBD2. Germline lookup yields CDR1 WNHNN and CDR2 SYGVQD (reference sequence). This CDR3 comprises 17 residues. V gave up 8 bases and J gave up 1 base; unmatched junction bases: 8.

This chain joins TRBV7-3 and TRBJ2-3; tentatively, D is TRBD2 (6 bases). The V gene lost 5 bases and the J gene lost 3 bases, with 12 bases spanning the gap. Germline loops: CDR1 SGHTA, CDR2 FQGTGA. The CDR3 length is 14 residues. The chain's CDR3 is CASSLAGPTDTQYF. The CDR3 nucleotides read TGTGCCAGCAGCCTTGCGGGACCTACAGATACGCAGTATTTT.

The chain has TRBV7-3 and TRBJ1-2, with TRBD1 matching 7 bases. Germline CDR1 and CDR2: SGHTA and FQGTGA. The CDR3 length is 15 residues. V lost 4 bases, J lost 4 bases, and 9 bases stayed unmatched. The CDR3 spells CASSSGDSFGYGYTF. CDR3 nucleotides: TGTGCCAGCAGCTCCGGGGACAGTTTTGGCTATGGCTACACCTTC.

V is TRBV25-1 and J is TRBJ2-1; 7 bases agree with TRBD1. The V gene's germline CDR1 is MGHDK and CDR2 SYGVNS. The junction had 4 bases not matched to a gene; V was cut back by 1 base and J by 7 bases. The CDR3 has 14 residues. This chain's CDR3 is CASSELWTGNEQFF. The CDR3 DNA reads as TGTGCCAGCAGTGAATTATGGACAGGTAATGAGCAGTTCTTC. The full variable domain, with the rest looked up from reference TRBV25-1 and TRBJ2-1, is EADIYQTPRYLVIGTGKKITLECSQTMGHDKMYWYQQDPGMELHLIHYSYGVNSTEKGDLSSESTVSRIRTEHFPLTLESARPSHTSQYLCASSELWTGNEQFFGPGTRLTVL.

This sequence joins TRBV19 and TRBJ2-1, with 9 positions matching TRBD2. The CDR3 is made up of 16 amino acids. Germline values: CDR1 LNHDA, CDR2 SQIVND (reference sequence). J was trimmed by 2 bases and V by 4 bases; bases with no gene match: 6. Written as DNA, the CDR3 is TGTGCCAGTAGTACCTTAGCGGGAGCTGCCTACAATGAGCAGTTCTTC. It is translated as CASSTLAGAAYNEQFF.

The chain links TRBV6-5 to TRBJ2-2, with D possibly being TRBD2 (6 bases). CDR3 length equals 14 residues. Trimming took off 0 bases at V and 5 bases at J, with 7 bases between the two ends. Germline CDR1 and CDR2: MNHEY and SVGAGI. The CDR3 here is CASSYSEGTGELFF. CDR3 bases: TGTGCCAGCAGTTACTCGGAGGGAACCGGGGAGCTGTTTTTT.

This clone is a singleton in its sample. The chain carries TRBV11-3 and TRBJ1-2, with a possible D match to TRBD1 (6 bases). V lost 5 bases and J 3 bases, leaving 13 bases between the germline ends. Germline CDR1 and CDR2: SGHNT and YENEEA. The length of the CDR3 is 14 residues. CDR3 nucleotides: TGTGCCAGCAGCACCGGACAGCGTGACTATGGCTACACCTTC. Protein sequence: CASSTGQRDYGYTF.

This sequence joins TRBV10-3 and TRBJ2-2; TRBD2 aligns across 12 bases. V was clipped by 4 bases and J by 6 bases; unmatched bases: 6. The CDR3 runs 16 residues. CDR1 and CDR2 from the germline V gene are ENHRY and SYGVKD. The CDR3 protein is CAISGPGTSGPGELFF. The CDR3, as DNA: TGTGCCATCAGTGGTCCCGGGACTAGCGGGCCCGGGGAGCTGTTTTTT.

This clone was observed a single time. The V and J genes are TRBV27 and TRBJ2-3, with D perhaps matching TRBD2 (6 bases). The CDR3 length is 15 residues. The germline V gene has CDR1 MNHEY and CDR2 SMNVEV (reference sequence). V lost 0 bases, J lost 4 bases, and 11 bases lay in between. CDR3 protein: CASSLSWRGADTQYF. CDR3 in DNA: TGTGCCAGCAGTTTATCGTGGCGGGGCGCAGATACGCAGTATTTT.

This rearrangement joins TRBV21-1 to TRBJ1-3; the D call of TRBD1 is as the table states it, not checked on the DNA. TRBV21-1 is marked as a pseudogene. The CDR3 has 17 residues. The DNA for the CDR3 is TGTGCCAGCAGCAAAGGAGGGACAGTTAGCTCTGGAAACACCATATATTTT. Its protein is CASSKGGTVSSGNTIYF.

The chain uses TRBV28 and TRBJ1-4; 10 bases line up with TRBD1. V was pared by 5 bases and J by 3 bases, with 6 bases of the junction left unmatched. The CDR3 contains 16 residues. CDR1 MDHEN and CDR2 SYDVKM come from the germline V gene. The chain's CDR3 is CASSRTGGESNEKLFF. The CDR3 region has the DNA TGTGCCAGCAGTCGGACAGGGGGGGAATCTAATGAAAAACTGTTTTTT.

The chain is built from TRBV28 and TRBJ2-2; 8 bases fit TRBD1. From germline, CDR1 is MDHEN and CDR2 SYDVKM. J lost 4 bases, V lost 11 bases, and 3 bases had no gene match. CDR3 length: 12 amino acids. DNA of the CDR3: TGTGCCGGACAGGGTCTCACCGGGGAGCTGTTTTTT. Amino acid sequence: CAGQGLTGELFF.

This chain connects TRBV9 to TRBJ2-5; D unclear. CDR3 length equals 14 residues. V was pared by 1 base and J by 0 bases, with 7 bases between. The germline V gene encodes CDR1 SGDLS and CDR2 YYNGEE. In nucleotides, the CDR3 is TGTGCCAGCAGCGTATTAGCCTACCAAGAGACCCAGTACTTC. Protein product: CASSVLAYQETQYF.

Here the CDR3 DNA reads TGTGCCAGCAGTCGCGGGACAGGGGGCAACACCGGGGAGCTGTTTTTT. Translation gives CASSRGTGGNTGELFF. The gene calls are TRBV3-1 (or the pseudogene TRBV3-2) and TRBJ2-2; 12 nucleotides agree with TRBD1. After removal of 6 bases from V and 2 bases from J, the junction contained 4 bases not matched to a gene. The CDR3 length is 16 residues. The germline gives CDR1 LGHDT, CDR2 YNNKEL (reference sequence).

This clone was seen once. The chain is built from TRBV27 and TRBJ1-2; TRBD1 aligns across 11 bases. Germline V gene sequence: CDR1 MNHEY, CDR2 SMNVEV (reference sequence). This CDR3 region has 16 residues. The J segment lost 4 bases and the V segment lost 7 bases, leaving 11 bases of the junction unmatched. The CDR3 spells CASNDFPGQGAYGYTF. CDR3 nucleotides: TGTGCCAGCAACGATTTTCCCGGACAGGGGGCCTATGGCTACACCTTC.

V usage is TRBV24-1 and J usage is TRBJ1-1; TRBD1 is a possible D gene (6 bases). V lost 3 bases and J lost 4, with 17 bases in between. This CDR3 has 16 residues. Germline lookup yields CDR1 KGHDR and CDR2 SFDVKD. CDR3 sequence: CATSDLPRGWGTEAFF. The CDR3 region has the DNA TGTGCCACCAGTGATCTACCCAGGGGATGGGGCACTGAAGCTTTCTTT.

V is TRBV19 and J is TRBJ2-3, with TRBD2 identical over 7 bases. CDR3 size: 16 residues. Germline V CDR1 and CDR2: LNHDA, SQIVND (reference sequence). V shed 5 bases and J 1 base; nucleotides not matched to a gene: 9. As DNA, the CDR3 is TGTGCCAGTAGTTACCGAAGCGGGGCCCGCACAGATACGCAGTATTTT. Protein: CASSYRSGARTDTQYF.

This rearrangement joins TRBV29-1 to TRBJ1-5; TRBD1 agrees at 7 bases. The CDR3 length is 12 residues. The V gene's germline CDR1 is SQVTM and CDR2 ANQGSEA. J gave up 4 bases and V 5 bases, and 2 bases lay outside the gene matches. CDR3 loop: CSVRTGNQPQHF. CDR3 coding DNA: TGCAGCGTTAGGACAGGAAATCAGCCCCAGCATTTT.

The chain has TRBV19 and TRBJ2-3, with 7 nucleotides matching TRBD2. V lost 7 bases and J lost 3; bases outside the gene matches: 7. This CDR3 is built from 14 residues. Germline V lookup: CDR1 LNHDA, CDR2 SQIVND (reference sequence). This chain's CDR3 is CASKEGGPTDTQYF. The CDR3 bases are TGTGCCAGTAAGGAGGGAGGGCCGACAGATACGCAGTATTTT.

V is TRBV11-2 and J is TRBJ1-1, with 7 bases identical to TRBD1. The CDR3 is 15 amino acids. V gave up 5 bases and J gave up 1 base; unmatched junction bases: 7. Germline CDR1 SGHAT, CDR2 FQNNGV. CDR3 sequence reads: CASSAYTGENTEAFF. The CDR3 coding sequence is TGTGCCAGCAGCGCGTACACAGGGGAGAACACTGAAGCTTTCTTT.

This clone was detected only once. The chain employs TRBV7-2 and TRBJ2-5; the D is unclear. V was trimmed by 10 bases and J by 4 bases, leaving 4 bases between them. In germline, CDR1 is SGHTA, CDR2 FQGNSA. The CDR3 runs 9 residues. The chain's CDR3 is CAIGETQYF. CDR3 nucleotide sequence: TGTGCCATCGGAGAGACCCAGTACTTC.

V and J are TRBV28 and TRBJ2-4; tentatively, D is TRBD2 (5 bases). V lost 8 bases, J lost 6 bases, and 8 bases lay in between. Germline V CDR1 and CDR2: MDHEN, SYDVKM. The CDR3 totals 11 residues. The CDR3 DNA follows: TGTGCCAGCGAGGGTGGAAACATTCAGTACTTC. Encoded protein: CASEGGNIQYF.

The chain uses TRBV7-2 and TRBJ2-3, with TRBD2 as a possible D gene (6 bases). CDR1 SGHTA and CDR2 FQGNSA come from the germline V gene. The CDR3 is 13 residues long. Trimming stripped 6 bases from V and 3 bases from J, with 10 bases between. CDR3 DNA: TGTGCCAGCAGAGTAGCGGTTACAGATACGCAGTATTTT. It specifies CASRVAVTDTQYF.